The rows below give T cell receptor beta chains drawn from one sample of a study of OX40 agonist ivuxolimab in advanced cancers. Generated by immunoSEQ multiplex PCR, the TCRdb table keeps only in-frame clones and is missing some. Of around 26,000 clones in the sample, 81% are singletons; the top ten hold approximately 31%. This material consisted of CD4+ or CD8+ T cells sorted from blood, taken in a trial of the OX40 agonist ivuxolimab. These TCRs come from an adult with an advanced solid tumor such as melanoma, head and neck, liver or kidney cancer. Each CDR3 is given with its conserved first and last residue. Fields, in order: V gene, clone size, D gene, J gene, CDR3 DNA, CDR3 protein. D genes are given only for firm matches. Only some rows state a clone size, as once, few, many or a class for expanded clones.

TRBV14,NA,TRBD2,TRBJ2-7,TGTGCCAGCAGCCAATTGGGGACTAGCGTCGGCGAGCAGTACTTC,CASSQLGTSVGEQYF
TRBV18,NA,TRBD2,TRBJ2-7,TGTGCCAGCTCAAATACTAGCGGGGCCGCCTACGAGCAGTACTTC,CASSNTSGAAYEQYF
TRBV10-2,NA,NA,TRBJ2-5,TGCGCCAGCGGGGGCACTCACCGCCAAGAGACCCAGTACTTC,CASGGTHRQETQYF
TRBV7-2,NA,TRBD1,TRBJ2-3,TGTGCCAGCAGCCGACAGGGGGCAGATACGCAGTATTTT,CASSRQGADTQYF
TRBV30,NA,NA,TRBJ2-7,TGTGCCTGGAGTTACGGTTCATCCTACGAGCAGTACTTC,CAWSYGSSYEQYF
TRBV5-1,once,NA,TRBJ2-7,TGCGCCAGCAGCTTGGGTCGGGCGCACACCTACGAGCAGTACTTC,CASSLGRAHTYEQYF
TRBV29-1,NA,NA,TRBJ2-3,TGCAGCGTTGACCTCACCAGGCTAGATACGCAGTATTTT,CSVDLTRLDTQYF
TRBV5-1,once,NA,TRBJ1-1,TGCGCCAGCAGCTCATTACATACTCTGAACACTGAAGCTTTCTTT,CASSSLHTLNTEAFF
TRBV4-2,NA,NA,TRBJ1-2,TGTGCCAGCAGCCCGGGGCTGACCTATGGCTACACCTTC,CASSPGLTYGYTF
TRBV28,NA,TRBD1,TRBJ1-5,TGTGCCAGCACTCGTAATGGGGACAGAATTTTCAATCAGCCCCAGCATTTT,CASTRNGDRIFNQPQHF
TRBV4-1,NA,TRBD2,TRBJ2-5,TGCGCCAGCAGCCGTAAGGTTGCGGGGGGGCCTCGGGAGACCCAGTACTTC,CASSRKVAGGPRETQYF
TRBV9,NA,TRBD2,TRBJ2-1,TGTGCCAGCAGCGTAGTGGGGGGGACCTACAATGAGCAGTTCTTC,CASSVVGGTYNEQFF
TRBV29-1,few,TRBD2,TRBJ2-2,TGCAGCGTCCTCTGGGCGGGAGGTCGAACGAACACCGGGGAGCTGTTTTTT,CSVLWAGGRTNTGELFF
TRBV6-6,NA,NA,TRBJ1-4,TGTGCCAGCAGTTACCCCGGATGGGCTAATGAAAAACTGTTTTTT,CASSYPGWANEKLFF
TRBV9,NA,TRBD1,TRBJ1-1,TGTGCCAGCAGCGCGACCGGGACAGAGAACACTGAAGCTTTCTTT,CASSATGTENTEAFF
TRBV7-2,medium-sized,NA,TRBJ2-7,TGTGCCAGCAGCTTTCTCCCGACCTACGAGCAGTACTTC,CASSFLPTYEQYF
TRBV5-1,once,TRBD1,TRBJ2-7,TGCGCCAGCACGCCCGGGACAGGGGCCCTTCTCGAGCAGTACTTC,CASTPGTGALLEQYF
TRBV7-9,NA,TRBD1,TRBJ2-5,TGTGCCAGCAGCGACAACAGGGGAGAAGAAGAGACCCAGTACTTC,CASSDNRGEEETQYF
TRBV10-3,NA,NA,TRBJ1-3,TGTGCCATCAGTGTGTTTCCTGGAAACACCATATATTTT,CAISVFPGNTIYF
TRBV13,NA,TRBD1,TRBJ1-2,TGTGCCAGCAGCAGAGGGACAGAGATCTATGGCTACACCTTC,CASSRGTEIYGYTF
TRBV6-5,NA,TRBD1,TRBJ2-1,TGTGCCAGCAGTTTACGGGACAGGGTCTTCAATGAGCAGTTCTTC,CASSLRDRVFNEQFF
TRBV7-6,NA,NA,TRBJ1-4,TGTGCCAGCAAAAAATGGACAGCAACTAATGAAAAACTGTTTTTT,CASKKWTATNEKLFF
TRBV5-1,NA,TRBD2,TRBJ2-7,TGCGCCAGCAGCTTGGAGACTAGCGGGTTCCACGAGCAGTACTTC,CASSLETSGFHEQYF
TRBV28,NA,NA,TRBJ1-4,TGTGCCAGCAGTTTACCACAGGGTACCGGGGAAAAACTGTTTTTT,CASSLPQGTGEKLFF
TRBV28,NA,NA,TRBJ2-1,TGTGCCAGCAGTTTTACTAGCTTTTCCTACAATGAGCAGTTCTTC,CASSFTSFSYNEQFF
TRBV4-1,NA,NA,TRBJ2-3,TGCGCCAGCAGCCACCCGGCGGATACGCAGTATTTT,CASSHPADTQYF
TRBV5-3,once,TRBD2,TRBJ2-1,TGTGCCAGAAGCCCAAGACTAGCTAGTGAGCAGTTCTTC,CARSPRLASEQFF
TRBV5-6,NA,TRBD1,TRBJ2-5,TGTGCCAGCAGCAAGACAGGGGTAGAGACCCAGTACTTC,CASSKTGVETQYF
TRBV7-8,NA,TRBD1,TRBJ1-6,TGTGCCAGCAGCCCCGGGACAGCCCTGAGCTCCTATAATTCACCCCTCCACTTT,CASSPGTALSSYNSPLHF
TRBV15,NA,NA,TRBJ2-7,TGTGCCACCAGCAGAGATCATGGGGGCGAGCAGTACTTC,CATSRDHGGEQYF
TRBV7-2,NA,NA,TRBJ1-2,TGTGCCAGCAGCTTTTTTCAGAACTATGGCTACACCTTC,CASSFFQNYGYTF
TRBV7-6,NA,NA,TRBJ1-2,TGTGCCAGCAGCTTAGACTCGGGCTCTTTCCTCAACTATGGCTACACCTTC,CASSLDSGSFLNYGYTF
TRBV6-1,once,TRBD2,TRBJ2-7,TGTGCCAGCAGTGAAGGCCTAGCGGGAACCTACGAGCAGTACTTC,CASSEGLAGTYEQYF
TRBV7-9,NA,NA,TRBJ1-1,TGTGCCAGCCGTAAGAACACTGAAGCTTTCTTT,CASRKNTEAFF
TRBV4-2,NA,TRBD1,TRBJ1-5,TGTGCCAGCAGCTTACAGGGGAATAGCAATCAGCCCCAGCATTTT,CASSLQGNSNQPQHF
TRBV9,NA,NA,TRBJ1-6,TGTGCCAGCAGCTGGAGCTCCTATAATTCACCCCTCCACTTT,CASSWSSYNSPLHF
TRBV6-8,NA,NA,TRBJ1-2,TGTGCCAGCCGGGGGGACTATGGCTACACCTTC,CASRGDYGYTF
TRBV5-1,NA,NA,TRBJ2-3,TGCGCCAGCAGCTTGGTAGGGAATCGAGATACGCAGTATTTT,CASSLVGNRDTQYF
TRBV28,NA,NA,TRBJ2-7,TGTGCCAGCAGTTTATCAGGGGGGAGCTCCTACGAGCAGTACTTC,CASSLSGGSSYEQYF
TRBV20-1,NA,NA,TRBJ2-7,TGCAGTGCTAGGGACAACTACGAGCAGTACTTC,CSARDNYEQYF